This T cell receptor beta chain came from a study of sequential checkpoint blockade in melanoma (dated by TCRdb to about 2019). Context from the whole study: Patients were randomized 1:1 to first-line nivolumab followed by ipilimumab (arm A) or ipilimumab followed by nivolumab (arm B). Maintenance nivolumab was given following each of the two trial sequences. Study-wide conclusions, independent of this receptor: The response-prediction model combining TCR metrics and mutation burden needs validation in larger, independent patient cohorts.

Notes on this clone: Its antigen is not yet known. Base qualities are not recorded, but no much larger clone differs from it by a single base.

V is reduced by 0 bases and J by 3 bases, leaving a spacing of 6 bases between them. Taken from the germline V gene, the CDR1 and CDR2 loops are SGDLS and YYNGEE. The CDR3 measures 14 amino acids from cysteine to phenylalanine. The read is trimmed to its CDR3 DNA, 42 bases read in frame from base 1. According to the study, the label for this sample's treatment or condition signals: randomized to nivolumab then ipilimumab (arm A) or the reverse (arm B). Prior DNA-damaging chemotherapy had not been received by any trial patient. On a FACS Aria II flow cytometer, live CD3+CD8+ cells that were negative for CD19 and CD56 were sorted from thawed PBMCs. CheckMate 064, a randomized, open-label phase II trial of sequential checkpoint blockade, was the source of the samples, all of which came from patients with melanoma. Peripheral blood mononuclear cells were collected by leukapheresis, purified using Ficoll-Paque, and frozen in human serum containing approximately 9.4% DMSO. Immediately after sorting, the purity of sorted blood CD3+CD8+ cells was verified to be >98%, after which DNA was extracted.

The immunoSEQ Assay was used to immunosequence TCRbeta CDR3 regions from genomic DNA. Genomic DNA was amplified by bias-controlled multiplex PCR before high-throughput sequencing. The paper's data handling went like this. To quantify the absolute abundance of each unique TCRbeta CDR3 region, the sequences were collapsed and filtered. Clonality, defined as 1 minus Pielou's evenness, was calculated using productive rearrangements only. Clones with significantly greater frequencies in on-treatment versus baseline samples were identified using a previously published method. The clones in this table, taken by TCRdb from immuneACCESS, are in-frame only. Not every clone is retained; where verified, under half of the shortfall comes from an unresolved V gene, and the cause of the rest is unknown. V, J and clone size derive from that table, while D and trimming were established from the DNA sequence. This sample comprises more than 4,000 clones, approximately 82% of them detected only once. Together, the top ten hold under 65% of the sample.

This clonotype was sampled from a human donor with melanoma. The source was CD8+ T cells sorted from blood (inferred from file names), collected from a patient given nivolumab and ipilimumab in sequence. The rearrangement combines TRBV9 with TRBJ2-2, with the D gene uncertain. The DNA is as follows: TGTGCCAGCAGCGTAGTACAGCACACCGGGGAGCTGTTTTTT. This encodes CASSVVQHTGELFF. Outside the CDR3, residues come from the reference TRBV9 and TRBJ2-2 proteins, so the full variable domain is: DSGVTQTPKHLITATGQRVTLRCSPRSGDLSVYWYQQSLDQGLQFLIQYYNGEERAKGNILERFSAQQFPDLHSELNLSSLELGDSALYFCASSVVQHTGELFFGEGSRLTVL.